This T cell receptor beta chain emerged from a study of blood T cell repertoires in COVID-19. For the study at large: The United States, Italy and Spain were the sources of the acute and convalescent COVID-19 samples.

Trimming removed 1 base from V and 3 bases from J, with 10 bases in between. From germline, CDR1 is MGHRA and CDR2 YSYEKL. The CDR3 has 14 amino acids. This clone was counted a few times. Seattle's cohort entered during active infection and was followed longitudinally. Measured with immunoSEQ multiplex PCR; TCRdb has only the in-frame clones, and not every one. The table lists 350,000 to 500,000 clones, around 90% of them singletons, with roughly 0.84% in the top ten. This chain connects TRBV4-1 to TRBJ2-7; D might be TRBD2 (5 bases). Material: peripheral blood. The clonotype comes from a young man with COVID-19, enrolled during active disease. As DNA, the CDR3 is TGCGCCAGCAGCCAAGGATTTGGGAGCTACGAGCAGTACTTC. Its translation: CASSQGFGSYEQYF.